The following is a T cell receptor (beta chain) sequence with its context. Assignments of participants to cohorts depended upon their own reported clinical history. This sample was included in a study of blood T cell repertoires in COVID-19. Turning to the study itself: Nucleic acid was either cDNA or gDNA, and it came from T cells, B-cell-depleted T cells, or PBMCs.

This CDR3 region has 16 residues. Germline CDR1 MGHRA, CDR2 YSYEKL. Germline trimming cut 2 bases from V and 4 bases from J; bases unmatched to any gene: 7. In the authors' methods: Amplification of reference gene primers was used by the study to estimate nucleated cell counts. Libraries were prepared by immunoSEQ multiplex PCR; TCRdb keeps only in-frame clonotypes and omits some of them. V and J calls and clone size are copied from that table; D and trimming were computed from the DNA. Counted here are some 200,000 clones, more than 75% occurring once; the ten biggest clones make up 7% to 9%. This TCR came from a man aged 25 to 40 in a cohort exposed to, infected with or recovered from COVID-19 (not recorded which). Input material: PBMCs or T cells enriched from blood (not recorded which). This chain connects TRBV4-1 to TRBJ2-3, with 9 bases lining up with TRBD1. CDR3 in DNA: TGCGCCAGCAGCCAACCCGGGACAGGGTTCCCAGATACGCAGTATTTT. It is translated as CASSQPGTGFPDTQYF.